This T cell receptor beta chain stems from a study of T cell responses to AZD1222 COVID-19 vaccine. Per the germline V gene, CDR1 is SGHAT and CDR2 is FQNNGV. There are 11 residues in the CDR3. V was shortened by 1 base and J by 7 bases, with 1 base between the two germline ends. Assay used: immunoSEQ multiplex PCR; TCRdb lists only in-frame clones, some missing. The table lists 120,000 or so clones, over 75% of them singletons, with about 5.4% in the top ten. The sequence came from an adult in good health. This sequence joins TRBV11-2 and TRBJ1-4; D ambiguous. This material consisted of peripheral blood, taken on day 0 of AZD1222 vaccination. The CDR3 protein is CASSLAEKLFF. The CDR3 nucleotides are TGTGCCAGCAGCTTAGCTGAAAAACTGTTTTTT.